What follows are 29 T cell receptor beta chains derived from one specimen sequenced in a study of patients and donors after allogeneic stem cell transplantation. TCRdb recomputed calls from the RT-PCR reads with MiXCR, one row per CDR3 protein. The data show 150,000 to 250,000 distinct CDR3 sequences, around two fifths seen once. Sequenced sample: blood, either unsorted or a sorted T cell fraction (not recorded which). The receptor set was obtained from a human donor who was either an allogeneic HSCT recipient or a stem cell or donor lymphocyte infusion donor (not recorded which). It is not recorded whose cells these are; they may come from a transplant donor.

The V call is TRBV28, the J call TRBJ1-5, with D maybe TRBD1 (5 bases). The V gene lost 7 bases and the J gene lost 1 base, with 17 bases spanning the gap. Germline V gene lookup returns CDR1 MDHEN and CDR2 SYDVKM. This CDR3 region has 16 residues. The CDR3 region is CASTSPGWGSNQPQHF. DNA of the CDR3: TGTGCCAGCACAAGCCCGGGGTGGGGGAGCAATCAGCCCCAGCATTTT.

The rearrangement links TRBV6-6 to TRBJ1-5; 7 nucleotides agree with TRBD1. Germline-derived CDR1 and CDR2 are MNHNY and SVGAGI (reference sequence). V shed 0 bases and J 6 bases; nucleotides not matched to a gene: 5. The CDR3 consists of 15 residues. The DNA for the CDR3 is TGTGCCAGCAGTTACTCTGAGGGACAGAGTCAGCCCCAGCATTTT. It yields the protein CASSYSEGQSQPQHF.

This chain uses TRBV12-3 or TRBV12-4 with TRBJ2-3, with 11 bases fitting TRBD2. The CDR3 has 16 amino acids. V was clipped by 4 bases and J by 4 bases; unmatched bases: 7. The CDR3 DNA sequence: TGTGCCAGCAGTTGGAGGGGACTAGCGGATTCAGATACGCAGTATTTT. It translates to CASSWRGLADSDTQYF.

The rearrangement joins TRBV12-3 or TRBV12-4 to TRBJ2-1; tentatively, D is TRBD2 (5 bases). V lost 5 bases, J lost 8 bases, and 16 bases lay in between. This CDR3 is 14 amino acids long. DNA for the CDR3: TGTGCCAGCAGTACGGAGGCGCTTGGGGATGAGCAGTTCTTC. Translated, it gives CASSTEALGDEQFF.

The chain joins TRBV27 to TRBJ1-1; possibly TRBD1 for D (5 bases). The germline V gene has CDR1 MNHEY and CDR2 SMNVEV (reference sequence). Trimming stripped 4 bases from V and 1 base from J, with 25 bases between. The CDR3 runs 19 residues. The chain's CDR3 is CASSWAWDAPGRGNTEAFF. The CDR3 bases are TGTGCCAGCAGTTGGGCATGGGACGCCCCGGGTCGGGGGAACACTGAAGCTTTCTTT.

The chain combines TRBV12-3 or TRBV12-4 with TRBJ1-2; 9 nucleotides agree with TRBD1. With V trimmed by 6 bases and J by 5 bases, 13 bases remained unmatched. The CDR3 loop spans 16 amino acids. The DNA of the CDR3 is TGTGCCAGCAGCCCCCAGACAGGGGGGATATCGTATGGCTACACCTTC. Its translation is CASSPQTGGISYGYTF.

This chain uses TRBV20-1 with TRBJ1-1, with D perhaps TRBD1 (5 bases). Germline V CDR1 and CDR2: DFQATT, SNEGSKA (reference sequence). V was clipped by 5 bases and J by 4 bases, with 11 bases between them. The CDR3 runs 12 residues. The CDR3 DNA is TGCAGTGCTTTGGATGGGGGCACTGAAGCTTTCTTT. Amino acid sequence: CSALDGGTEAFF.

The J gene is TRBJ2-1, the V gene TRBV4-3; D unclear. The CDR3 is 13 residues long. Germline V gene sequence: CDR1 LGHNA, CDR2 YSLEER. Trimming stripped 3 bases from V and 4 bases from J, with 7 bases between. Written as DNA, the CDR3 is TGCGCCAGCAGCCACACCTTATACAATGAGCAGTTCTTC. This codes for CASSHTLYNEQFF.

This clonotype was seen only a few times. The J gene is TRBJ1-1, the V gene TRBV27, with D possibly matching TRBD1 (6 bases). Deletions cut 4 bases from V and 5 bases from J, with 14 bases between. This CDR3 has 14 residues. CDR1 MNHEY and CDR2 SMNVEV come from the germline V gene (reference sequence). The CDR3 region has the DNA TGTGCCAGCAGTTGGGGGGGGCGGGGGACTGAAGCTTTCTTT. Its protein product is CASSWGGRGTEAFF.

This chain links TRBV15 with TRBJ2-3; D possibly corresponds to TRBD2 (6 bases). Per germline, CDR1 LNHNV and CDR2 YYDKDF (reference sequence). The CDR3 contains 14 residues. V lost 0 bases to trimming and J lost 6 bases, with 10 bases between them. For the CDR3, the DNA is TGTGCCACCAGCAGAGAGGGACTGGGGGATACGCAGTATTTT. Translating gives CATSREGLGDTQYF.

The chain is built from TRBV12-3 or TRBV12-4 and TRBJ1-1, with D hard to call. This CDR3 spans 13 amino acids. V was clipped by 3 bases and J by 8 bases, with 13 bases between them. The CDR3 nucleotides are TGTGCCAGCAGTTTGATGGTCGGCGCCGAAGCTTTCTTT. This gives the protein CASSLMVGAEAFF.

The rearrangement links TRBV7-9 to TRBJ1-5; 7 nucleotides align to TRBD1. V was clipped by 5 bases and J by 0 bases; unmatched bases: 7. This CDR3 is built from 16 residues. Germline values: CDR1 SEHNR, CDR2 FQNEAQ (reference sequence). DNA of the CDR3: TGTGCCAGCAGCCCCCAGACAGGGTTTAGCAATCAGCCCCAGCATTTT. Translating gives CASSPQTGFSNQPQHF.

The J gene is TRBJ1-5, the V gene TRBV27, with D uncertain. Germline V gives CDR1 MNHEY, CDR2 SMNVEV (reference sequence). The CDR3 consists of 13 residues. V was pared by 0 bases and J by 5 bases, with 5 bases between. The DNA for the CDR3 is TGTGCCAGCAGTTTATCCCTTTATCAGCCCCAGCATTTT. Its protein is CASSLSLYQPQHF.

This clonotype was recorded many times. V gene TRBV7-8 combines with J gene TRBJ2-2; D gene unclear. Trimming stripped 1 base from V and 6 bases from J, with 6 bases between. The CDR3 contains 13 residues. Germline loops: CDR1 SGHVS, CDR2 FQNEAQ. The CDR3 sequence is CASSLVTAGELFF. CDR3 sequence (DNA): TGTGCCAGCAGCTTAGTAACAGCCGGGGAGCTGTTTTTT.

This clonotype was detected only a few times. The CDR3 protein is CAIRPGARTMNTEAFF. Here the CDR3 DNA reads TGTGCCATCAGACCGGGGGCCAGGACCATGAACACTGAAGCTTTCTTT. The chain has TRBV10-3 and TRBJ1-1, with D tentatively TRBD1 (6 bases). The CDR3 runs 16 residues. The V gene's germline CDR1 is ENHRY and CDR2 SYGVKD. Trimming pared 6 bases from V and 0 bases from J, leaving 17 bases between.

V usage is TRBV24-1 and J usage is TRBJ2-1; 10 bases are a match to TRBD2. CDR3 length: 17 residues. V gave up 5 bases and J gave up 2 bases; unmatched junction bases: 8. Per the germline V gene, CDR1 is KGHDR and CDR2 is SFDVKD. CDR3 loop: CATSGMTSGPPYNEQFF. CDR3 in DNA: TGTGCCACCAGTGGTATGACTAGCGGGCCGCCCTACAATGAGCAGTTCTTC.

The chain employs TRBV6-6 and TRBJ1-2; possibly TRBD1 for D (6 bases). V was cut by 5 bases and J by 1 base, with 11 bases left in between. CDR1 and CDR2 (germline): MNHNY, SVGAGI (reference sequence). CDR3 length: 14 residues. CDR3 loop: CASSPKQGNYGYTF. The DNA of the CDR3 is TGTGCCAGCAGTCCCAAACAGGGTAACTATGGCTACACCTTC.

This clonotype was seen a few times. V gene TRBV9 combines with J gene TRBJ1-2, with D maybe TRBD1 (6 bases). The CDR3 contains 14 residues. Germline V gene lookup returns CDR1 SGDLS and CDR2 YYNGEE. V dropped 2 bases and J dropped 4 bases, with 12 bases sitting between them. The chain's CDR3 is CASSVEDSSYGYTF. In DNA form, the CDR3 reads TGTGCCAGCAGCGTCGAGGACAGTAGCTATGGCTACACCTTC. Complete variable domain (other parts from reference TRBV9 and TRBJ1-2): DSGVTQTPKHLITATGQRVTLRCSPRSGDLSVYWYQQSLDQGLQFLIQYYNGEERAKGNILERFSAQQFPDLHSELNLSSLELGDSALYFCASSVEDSSYGYTFGSGTRLTVV.

The chain is built from TRBV28 and TRBJ1-1, with 10 bases that match TRBD1. Germline loops: CDR1 MDHEN, CDR2 SYDVKM. The CDR3 is made up of 13 amino acids. Germline trimming cut 9 bases from V and 6 bases from J; bases unmatched to any gene: 7. This CDR3 reads CASHGTGVSEAFF. The CDR3 nucleotides read TGTGCCAGTCACGGGACAGGGGTTTCTGAAGCTTTCTTT.

CDR3 protein: CSVEHPLDRINPSYNEQFF. CDR3 coding DNA: TGCAGCGTCGAACACCCCTTGGACAGGATTAACCCGTCCTACAATGAGCAGTTCTTC. The chain uses TRBV29-1 and TRBJ2-1; 7 nucleotides match TRBD1. The ends lost 6 bases at V and 1 base at J; junction bases unmatched: 21. This CDR3 is 19 amino acids long. Germline V CDR1 and CDR2: SQVTM, ANQGSEA.

This sequence joins TRBV27 and TRBJ1-2; TRBD1 matches 11 bases. Germline loops: CDR1 MNHEY, CDR2 SMNVEV (reference sequence). The CDR3 extends over 17 amino acids. With 6 bases clipped from V and 2 bases from J, the junction kept 11 bases outside the gene matches. Here the CDR3 reads CASRPLTGTGGNYGYTF. In DNA, the CDR3 is TGTGCCAGCAGACCCCTCACCGGGACAGGGGGAAACTATGGCTACACCTTC.

The chain uses TRBV12-3 or TRBV12-4 and TRBJ2-1; a possible D gene is TRBD2 (5 bases). The CDR3 consists of 16 residues. V lost 1 base and J 7 bases, leaving 17 bases between the germline ends. Here the CDR3 reads CASSLEEGLAGNEQFF. CDR3 DNA sequence: TGTGCCAGCAGTTTAGAAGAGGGCCTTGCAGGAAATGAGCAGTTCTTC.

J is TRBJ2-3 and V is TRBV12-3 or TRBV12-4; D unresolved. V was cut by 3 bases and J by 0 bases, with 10 bases left in between. CDR3 length: 15 residues. CDR3 coding DNA: TGTGCCAGCAGTTTCTTGGTACTCAGCACAGATACGCAGTATTTT. The encoded protein is CASSFLVLSTDTQYF.

This rearrangement joins TRBV6-6 to TRBJ1-4; D unclear. Germline V gene data show CDR1 as MNHNY and CDR2 as SVGAGI (reference sequence). The germline V and J ends were trimmed by 7 bases and 0 bases, with 12 bases remaining between them. The CDR3 extends over 15 amino acids. The CDR3 sequence is CASTQRDPTNEKLFF. The CDR3 DNA reads as TGTGCCAGCACCCAGAGGGATCCAACTAATGAAAAACTGTTTTTT.

This clonotype occurred a few times. This CDR3 is CSASRAVSSYEQYF. The CDR3 DNA sequence: TGCAGTGCTAGCCGGGCGGTGAGCTCCTACGAGCAGTACTTC. V and J are TRBV20-1 and TRBJ2-7; no firm D call. Germline values: CDR1 DFQATT, CDR2 SNEGSKA (reference sequence). V was cut by 3 bases and J by 0 bases, with 12 bases left in between. The CDR3 is 14 residues long.

This clonotype was detected a few times. The CDR3 is CASSFGQAMGQPQHF. CDR3 in DNA: TGTGCCAGCAGCTTTGGACAGGCGATGGGTCAGCCCCAGCATTTT. The chain links TRBV13 to TRBJ1-5; 7 positions match TRBD1. This CDR3 comprises 15 residues. Germline CDR1 reads PRHDT; CDR2 reads FYEKMQ (reference sequence). The V segment lost 3 bases and the J segment 6 bases; nucleotides outside the gene matches: 8.

The V and J genes are TRBV30 and TRBJ1-6, with 9 nucleotides matching TRBD1. The V gene end was trimmed by 2 bases and the J gene end by 8 bases; junction bases not matched to a gene: 4. There are 14 residues in the CDR3. Germline V gene lookup returns CDR1 GTSNPN and CDR2 SVGIG (reference sequence). CDR3 DNA: TGTGCCTGGAGTATACAGGGGGCGGATTCACCCCTCCACTTT. The encoded protein is CAWSIQGADSPLHF.

This clonotype has just a few counts. V gene TRBV12-3 or TRBV12-4 combines with J gene TRBJ2-3; 16 positions match TRBD2. The CDR3 has 18 residues. V lost 6 bases, J lost 1 base, and 7 bases stayed unmatched. The CDR3 DNA reads TGTGCCAGCAGCCCCGGGACTAGCGGGAGGGGAGGCACAGATACGCAGTATTTT. It encodes CASSPGTSGRGGTDTQYF.

The table lists this clonotype with a few counts. This sequence joins TRBV12-3 or TRBV12-4 and TRBJ2-2, with D perhaps TRBD1 (5 bases). This CDR3 spans 12 amino acids. V was trimmed by 10 bases and J by 7 bases, leaving 13 bases between them. The CDR3, as DNA: TGTGCCACCATTCAGGGTTTCGGGGAGCTGTTTTTT. This codes for CATIQGFGELFF.